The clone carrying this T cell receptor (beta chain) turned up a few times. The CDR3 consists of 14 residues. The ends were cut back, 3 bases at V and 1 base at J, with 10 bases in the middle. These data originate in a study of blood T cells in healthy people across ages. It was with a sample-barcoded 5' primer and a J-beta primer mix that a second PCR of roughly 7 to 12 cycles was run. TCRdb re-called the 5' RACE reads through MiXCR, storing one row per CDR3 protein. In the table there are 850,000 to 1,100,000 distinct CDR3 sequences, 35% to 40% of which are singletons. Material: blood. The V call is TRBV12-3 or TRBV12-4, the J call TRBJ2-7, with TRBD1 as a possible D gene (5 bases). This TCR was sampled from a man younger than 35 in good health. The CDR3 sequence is CASSFRGVSYEQYF. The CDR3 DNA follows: TGTGCCAGCAGTTTTAGGGGTGTATCCTACGAGCAGTACTTC.